One sample yielded the 25 T cell receptor beta chains listed below, sequenced in a study of cytomegalovirus exposure and HLA in healthy donors (dated by TCRdb to the late 2010s). The library came from the immunoSEQ multiplex PCR assay. A mixture of 60 forward primers for TCR Vbeta segments and 13 reverse primers for TCR Jbeta segments was used in the multiplex PCR. The clones in this table, taken by TCRdb from immuneACCESS, are in-frame only. Not every clone is retained; where verified, under half of the shortfall comes from an unresolved V gene, and the cause of the rest is unknown. The sample profile shows 95,000 to 120,000 clones; roughly 80% of them were found once. Approximately 5% of the sample rests with the top ten. Sequencing used PBMCs. The receptors stem from a woman in her 30s in good health and CMV-seropositive.

This clone was detected a few times. The rearrangement links TRBV4-1 to TRBJ1-6; 12 nucleotides align to TRBD1. CDR1 is MGHRA and CDR2 is YSYEKL in the germline V gene. Germline trimming cut 0 bases from V and 9 bases from J; bases unmatched to any gene: 6. The CDR3 contains 17 residues. The CDR3 region has the DNA TGCGCCAGCAGCCAAGATAGGGACAGGGGGCGCGTTTCACCCCTCCACTTT. Residues: CASSQDRDRGRVSPLHF.

This chain connects TRBV6-5 to TRBJ2-5; D is unresolved. Per the germline V gene, CDR1 is MNHEY and CDR2 is SVGAGI. The CDR3 has 13 amino acids. The ends were cut back, 6 bases at V and 2 bases at J, with 10 bases in the middle. CDR3 in amino acids: CASRRGPQETQYF. DNA for the CDR3: TGTGCCAGCAGGCGAGGCCCACAAGAGACCCAGTACTTC.

The chain employs TRBV29-1 and TRBJ1-2; TRBD1 aligns across 10 bases. The CDR3 has 16 residues. Trimming took 6 bases from V and 4 from J; bases not matched to a gene: 14. In germline, CDR1 is SQVTM, CDR2 ANQGSEA. The CDR3 DNA reads as TGCAGCGTCCCCGGGACAGGGGTAAAATCTGGCTATGGCTACACCTTC. Amino acids: CSVPGTGVKSGYGYTF.

Here the CDR3 DNA reads TGTGCCAGCAGCTCTAGCGTACCTAGCACAGATACGCAGTATTTT. Residues: CASSSSVPSTDTQYF. The gene calls are TRBV5-8 and TRBJ2-3; possible D gene TRBD2, 6 bases. The CDR3 consists of 15 residues. The V and J ends lost 3 bases and 0 bases respectively, with 11 bases between them. CDR1 SGHTS and CDR2 YDEGEE come from the germline V gene.

This clone was observed a few times. The gene calls are TRBV4-1 and TRBJ1-2; TRBD1 agrees at 8 bases. V lost 3 bases and J lost 1; bases outside the gene matches: 4. There are 15 residues in the CDR3. Per germline, CDR1 MGHRA and CDR2 YSYEKL. For the CDR3, the DNA is TGCGCCAGCAGCCACCCGGACAGGGATAACTATGGCTACACCTTC. This translates into CASSHPDRDNYGYTF.

The chain combines TRBV9 with TRBJ2-3, with D possibly TRBD2 on 6 matching bases. The CDR3 sequence is 16 residues long. Germline CDR1 is SGDLS and CDR2 is YYNGEE. V was clipped by 4 bases and J by 0 bases, with 15 bases between them. This chain's CDR3 is CASSPQASESTDTQYF. The CDR3 DNA reads as TGTGCCAGCAGCCCCCAAGCTAGCGAGAGCACAGATACGCAGTATTTT.

This sequence joins TRBV6-1 and TRBJ1-2; D gene uncertain. The CDR3 is 16 amino acids. The germline V gene encodes CDR1 MNHNS and CDR2 SASEGT. V shed 0 bases and J shed 2 bases, with 13 bases lying between them. For the CDR3, the DNA is TGTGCCAGCAGTGAAGCGCCCCTTCACTTGAACTATGGCTACACCTTC. Translation: CASSEAPLHLNYGYTF.

This chain uses TRBV2 with TRBJ1-4; unclear D gene. CDR1 and CDR2 from the germline V gene are SNHLY and FYNNEI. The length of the CDR3 is 12 residues. The germline V and J ends were trimmed by 4 bases and 8 bases, with 8 bases remaining between them. The CDR3 coding sequence is TGTGCCAGCAGTGCCCGCGGGGAAAAACTGTTTTTT. Protein sequence: CASSARGEKLFF.

The V call is TRBV27, the J call TRBJ2-1; D gene uncertain. The germline V gene has CDR1 MNHEY and CDR2 SMNVEV (reference sequence). Trimming removed 3 bases from V and 7 bases from J, with 10 bases in between. The CDR3 sequence is 13 residues long. In DNA, the CDR3 is TGTGCCAGCAGTTTGGTGGCAGTGAATGAGCAGTTCTTC. Its translation: CASSLVAVNEQFF.

The V and J genes are TRBV6-1 and TRBJ1-3; a weak D match, TRBD1 (6 bases). The ends were cut back, 7 bases at V and 2 bases at J, with 9 bases in the middle. Per germline, CDR1 MNHNS and CDR2 SASEGT. This CDR3 comprises 13 residues. This chain's CDR3 is CASKGGTGNTIYF. Here the CDR3 DNA reads TGTGCCAGCAAAGGGGGAACTGGAAACACCATATATTTT.

The CDR3 is CASRVSGLAGGHNEQFF. The CDR3 region has the DNA TGTGCCAGCAGGGTTTCGGGACTAGCGGGAGGTCACAATGAGCAGTTCTTC. The chain joins TRBV28 to TRBJ2-1; TRBD2 matches at 15 bases. In germline, CDR1 is MDHEN, CDR2 SYDVKM. The V segment lost 6 bases and the J segment 5 bases; nucleotides outside the gene matches: 8. CDR3 length: 17 amino acids.

The rearrangement uses TRBV7-9 and TRBJ1-1; D possibly corresponds to TRBD1 (6 bases). The V end was cut by 3 bases, the J end by 8 bases, with 10 bases between. CDR3 length: 12 amino acids. From germline, CDR1 is SEHNR and CDR2 FQNEAQ (reference sequence). CDR3 bases: TGTGCCAGCAGCTTTAGGGACATAGAAGCTTTCTTT. Translating gives CASSFRDIEAFF.

This chain connects TRBV6-5 to TRBJ1-4, with D tentatively TRBD1 (6 bases). CDR3 length: 12 residues. The germline CDR1 and CDR2 sequences are MNHEY and SVGAGI. The V gene lost 6 bases and the J gene lost 5 bases, with 7 bases spanning the gap. The DNA of the CDR3 is TGTGCCAGCAGACAGGGAAATGAAAAACTGTTTTTT. The encoded protein is CASRQGNEKLFF.

The chain's CDR3 is CATSTRAGLEAFF. CDR3 coding DNA: TGTGCCACCAGCACGAGGGCGGGGCTCGAAGCTTTCTTT. V usage is TRBV15 and J usage is TRBJ1-1, with a possible D match to TRBD1 (5 bases). Germline loops: CDR1 LNHNV, CDR2 YYDKDF (reference sequence). V shed 4 bases and J shed 8 bases, with 14 bases lying between them. The CDR3 extends over 13 amino acids.

The chain uses TRBV18 and TRBJ1-1, with D unresolved. Germline V CDR1 and CDR2: KGHSH, LQKENI. V was cut by 8 bases and J by 4 bases, with 17 bases left in between. The CDR3 length is 14 residues. The CDR3 spells CASTTSVGPTEAFF. The CDR3 coding sequence is TGTGCCAGCACGACCAGCGTCGGTCCCACTGAAGCTTTCTTT. Full variable domain (remainder filled in from reference TRBV18 and TRBJ1-1): NAGVMQNPRHLVRRRGQEARLRCSPMKGHSHVYWYRQLPEEGLKFMVYLQKENIIDESGMPKERFSAEFPKEGPSILRIQQVVRGDSAAYFCASTTSVGPTEAFFGQGTRLTVV.

In DNA form, the CDR3 reads TGTGCCAGCAGCCTCGGGACAAAACAAACTGGAGGCTACACCTTC. Its protein product is CASSLGTKQTGGYTF. The V and J genes are TRBV7-3 and TRBJ1-2, with D maybe TRBD1 (6 bases). This CDR3 is 15 amino acids long. CDR1 is SGHTA, CDR2 FQGTGA, per germline. Trimming took 5 bases from V and 8 from J, leaving 21 bases between them.

This clone was seen only a few times. The rearrangement joins TRBV19 to TRBJ2-3, with D possibly TRBD2 on 5 matching bases. Trimming stripped 5 bases from V and 7 bases from J, with 10 bases between. The CDR3 sequence is 12 residues long. The germline CDR1 and CDR2 sequences are LNHDA and SQIVND (reference sequence). CDR3 bases: TGTGCCAGTAGTCGCCGGGATCATACGCAGTATTTT. It yields the protein CASSRRDHTQYF.

Only a few counts were recorded for this clone. The chain couples TRBV7-9 to TRBJ1-2; possibly TRBD1 for D (5 bases). This CDR3 comprises 12 residues. The germline V and J ends were trimmed by 5 bases and 11 bases, with 15 bases remaining between them. Germline lookup yields CDR1 SEHNR and CDR2 FQNEAQ (reference sequence). CDR3 residues: CASSLKTDFYTF. The CDR3 DNA reads as TGTGCCAGCAGCCTAAAGACAGACTTTTACACCTTC.

V is TRBV19 and J is TRBJ1-2; unclear D gene. V was pared by 5 bases and J by 3 bases, with 16 bases between. Germline values: CDR1 LNHDA, CDR2 SQIVND (reference sequence). The CDR3 runs 15 residues. CDR3 DNA sequence: TGTGCCAGTAGTCCCGCAATGGGCATCGACTATGGCTACACCTTC. Residues: CASSPAMGIDYGYTF. Full variable domain (missing parts from reference TRBV19 and TRBJ1-2): DGGITQSPKYLFRKEGQNVTLSCEQNLNHDAMYWYRQDPGQGLRLIYYSQIVNDFQKGDIAEGYSVSREKKESFPLTVTSAQKNPTAFYLCASSPAMGIDYGYTFGSGTRLTVV.

This sequence joins TRBV5-1 and TRBJ2-3, with 9 bases identical to TRBD2. Trimming cost V 2 bases and J 6 bases; bases outside gene matches: 4. Germline CDR1 and CDR2: SGHRS and YFSETQ. There are 14 residues in the CDR3. The CDR3 region has the DNA TGCGCCAGCAGCTTCCGCGGGAGGGAGGATACGCAGTATTTT. Translation gives CASSFRGREDTQYF.

This chain connects TRBV30 to TRBJ1-5, with TRBD1 as a possible D gene (6 bases). The CDR3 spans 15 residues. Germline CDR1 reads GTSNPN; CDR2 reads SVGIG (reference sequence). Between the trimmed V and J ends, which lost 0 bases and 2 bases, there was a span of 11 bases. In DNA form, the CDR3 reads TGTGCCTGGAGTGTTTTGTCAGGGGGCAATCAGCCCCAGCATTTT. As protein: CAWSVLSGGNQPQHF.

The V and J genes are TRBV11-2 and TRBJ2-7, with a tentative D call TRBD1 (5 bases). Between the trimmed V and J ends, which lost 0 bases and 2 bases, there was a span of 8 bases. This CDR3 is built from 14 residues. CDR1 and CDR2 from the germline V gene are SGHAT and FQNNGV. The CDR3 nucleotides read TGTGCCAGCAGCTTAGAAACAGGTACCTACGAGCAGTACTTC. Amino acids: CASSLETGTYEQYF. Filled out from reference TRBV11-2 and TRBJ2-7, the complete variable domain reads EAGVAQSPRYKIIEKRQSVAFWCNPISGHATLYWYQQILGQGPKLLIQFQNNGVVDDSQLPKDRFSAERLKGVDSTLKIQPAKLEDSAVYLCASSLETGTYEQYFGPGTRLTVT.

The chain combines TRBV7-3 with TRBJ2-2; TRBD2 aligns across 11 bases. The CDR3 extends over 14 amino acids. CDR1 SGHTA and CDR2 FQGTGA come from the germline V gene. After removal of 4 bases from V and 11 bases from J, the junction contained 6 bases not matched to a gene. The CDR3 coding sequence is TGTGCCAGCAGCTCGACTAGCGGGGTTGGAGAGCTGTTTTTT. It translates to CASSSTSGVGELFF.

The chain carries TRBV12-5 and TRBJ2-1; D is ambiguous. V gave up 3 bases and J gave up 6 bases, with 12 bases separating them. Germline CDR1 is LGHNT and CDR2 is FRNRAP. This CDR3 has 14 residues. The CDR3 DNA sequence: TGTGCTAGTGGTTTACCCCCCCAGATCAATGAGCAGTTCTTC. The encoded protein is CASGLPPQINEQFF.

J is TRBJ2-7 and V is TRBV19; D gene unclear. The CDR3 sequence is 14 residues long. Germline CDR1 reads LNHDA; CDR2 reads SQIVND (reference sequence). Trimming pared 6 bases from V and 3 bases from J, leaving 15 bases between. The chain's CDR3 is CASSSEAEIYEQYF. CDR3 nucleotide sequence: TGTGCCAGTAGCTCCGAGGCCGAGATCTACGAGCAGTACTTC.